This T cell receptor beta chain derives from a study of molecular identifiers for immune sequencing clone quantification. Sorted naive CD8 T cells were those defined as CD8+CD4-CCR7+CD45RA+. TCRdb itself ran the PCR reads through MiXCR, one entry per CDR3 protein. Here the sample spans roughly 630,000 distinct CDR3 sequences, about 25% being singletons. Study outcomes and limitations: Clones of above 20 RNA copies carried over 99% of effector molecules; in naive cells they carried under 1%.

This clonotype was seen repeatedly, ten times or more. Its target is unknown. Trimming pared 5 bases from V and 1 base from J, leaving 5 bases between. CDR3 length equals 12 residues. CDR1 is SEHNR, CDR2 FQNEAQ, per germline (reference sequence). Sequencing was performed on naive CD8+ T cells from blood, with Jurkat cell RNA spiked in. The subset: FACS-sorted CD8+CD4-CCR7+CD45RA+ naive T cells. This chain joins TRBV7-9 and TRBJ1-1; no clear D gene. This TCR came from a human donor in good health. Some libraries in this study had Jurkat cell RNA spiked in. The DNA for the CDR3 is TGTGCCAGCAGCCTTTCGAACACTGAAGCTTTCTTT. Amino acids: CASSLSNTEAFF.